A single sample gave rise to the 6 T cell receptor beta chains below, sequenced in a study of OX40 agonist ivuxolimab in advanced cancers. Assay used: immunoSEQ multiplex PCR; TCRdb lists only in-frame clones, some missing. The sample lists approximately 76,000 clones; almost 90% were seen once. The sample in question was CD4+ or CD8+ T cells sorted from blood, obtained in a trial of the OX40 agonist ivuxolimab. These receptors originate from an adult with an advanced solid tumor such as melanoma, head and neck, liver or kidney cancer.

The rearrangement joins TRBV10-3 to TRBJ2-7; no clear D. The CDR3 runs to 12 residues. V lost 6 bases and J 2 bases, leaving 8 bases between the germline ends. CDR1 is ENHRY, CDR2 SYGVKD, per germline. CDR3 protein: CAIRGRPYEQYF. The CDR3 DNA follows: TGTGCCATCAGGGGTCGGCCCTACGAGCAGTACTTC.

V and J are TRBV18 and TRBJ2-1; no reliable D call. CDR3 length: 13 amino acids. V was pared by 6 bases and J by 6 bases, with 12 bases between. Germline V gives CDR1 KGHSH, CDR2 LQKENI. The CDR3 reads CASSQAIFNEQFF. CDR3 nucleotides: TGTGCCAGCTCTCAAGCCATTTTCAATGAGCAGTTCTTC.

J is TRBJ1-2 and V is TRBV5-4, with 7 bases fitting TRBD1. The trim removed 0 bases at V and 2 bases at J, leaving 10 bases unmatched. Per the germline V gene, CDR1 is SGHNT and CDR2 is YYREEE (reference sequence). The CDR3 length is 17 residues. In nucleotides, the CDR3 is TGTGCCAGCAGCTTGGGGGGGAACAGGGGTCTAAACTATGGCTACACCTTC. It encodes CASSLGGNRGLNYGYTF.

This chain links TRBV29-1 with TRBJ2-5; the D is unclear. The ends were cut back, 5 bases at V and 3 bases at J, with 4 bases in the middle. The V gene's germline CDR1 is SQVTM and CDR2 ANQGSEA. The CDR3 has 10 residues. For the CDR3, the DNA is TGCAGCGTTCGGGAAGAGACCCAGTACTTC. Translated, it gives CSVREETQYF.

CDR3 nucleotide sequence: TGTGCCAGCGGACCTCGGGGACAGGGGCATCAGCCCCAGCATTTT. Translation: CASGPRGQGHQPQHF. This chain joins TRBV28 and TRBJ1-5, with 10 bases lining up with TRBD1. Germline loops: CDR1 MDHEN, CDR2 SYDVKM. After removal of 8 bases from V and 5 bases from J, the junction contained 9 bases not matched to a gene. This CDR3 is 15 amino acids long. The full variable domain, completed using reference TRBV28 and TRBJ1-5, is DVKVTQSSRYLVKRTGEKVFLECVQDMDHENMFWYRQDPGLGLRLIYFSYDVKMKEKGDIPEGYSVSREKKERFSLILESASTNQTSMYLCASGPRGQGHQPQHFGDGTRLSIL.

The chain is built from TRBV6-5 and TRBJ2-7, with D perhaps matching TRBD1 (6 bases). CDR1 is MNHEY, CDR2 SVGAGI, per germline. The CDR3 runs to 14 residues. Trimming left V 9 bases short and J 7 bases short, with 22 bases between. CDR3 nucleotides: TGTGCCAGGTCTCGGGTCTTGGACAGCCTGGAGCAGTACTTC. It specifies CARSRVLDSLEQYF.